One sample yielded the 18 T cell receptor beta chains listed below, sequenced in a study of PD-L1 blockade in urothelial cancer. TCRdb's copy holds only in-frame clones and misses some; the assay was immunoSEQ multiplex PCR. The repertoire consists of around 80,000 clones, with around 90% occurring once and the leading ten covering roughly 5.2%. Sample: PBMCs, taken around atezolizumab (anti-PD-L1) treatment. The source of these receptors is a woman in her seventies with urothelial cancer.

The chain links TRBV5-1 to TRBJ1-1, with D possibly being TRBD1 (6 bases). The CDR3 covers 15 residues. Germline V CDR1 and CDR2: SGHRS, YFSETQ. V lost 6 bases to trimming and J lost 1 base, with 16 bases between them. CDR3 in DNA: TGCGCCAGCAAGGGGGTAGTGGGGTCGAACACTGAAGCTTTCTTT. The encoded protein is CASKGVVGSNTEAFF.

The table lists this clone with a count of one. The chain uses TRBV2 and TRBJ1-3; TRBD1 agrees at 8 bases. The CDR3 length is 12 residues. The germline V gene has CDR1 SNHLY and CDR2 FYNNEI. Unmatched junction bases numbered 8, after V lost 11 bases and J lost 8 bases. CDR3 sequence reads: CAYRTGIHTIYF. CDR3 coding DNA: TGTGCCTACCGGACAGGGATTCACACCATATATTTT.

This chain connects TRBV11-2 to TRBJ2-1; 8 bases line up with TRBD2. After removal of 5 bases from V and 7 bases from J, the junction contained 10 bases not matched to a gene. CDR1 SGHAT and CDR2 FQNNGV come from the germline V gene. This CDR3 comprises 15 residues. The CDR3 region is CASSHGRARYNEQFF. DNA of the CDR3: TGTGCCAGCAGCCACGGGAGGGCCAGGTATAATGAGCAGTTCTTC. The whole variable domain, filled in from reference TRBV11-2 and TRBJ2-1, reads EAGVAQSPRYKIIEKRQSVAFWCNPISGHATLYWYQQILGQGPKLLIQFQNNGVVDDSQLPKDRFSAERLKGVDSTLKIQPAKLEDSAVYLCASSHGRARYNEQFFGPGTRLTVL.

The chain has TRBV7-9 and TRBJ2-1; 15 bases are shared with TRBD2. V was clipped by 1 base and J by 8 bases; unmatched bases: 9. Germline-derived CDR1 and CDR2 are SEHNR and FQNEAQ (reference sequence). CDR3 size: 18 residues. The CDR3, as DNA: TGTGCCAGCAGCTTAGGATGGGGGACTAGCGGGGGGCTCCATGAGCAGTTCTTC. This gives the protein CASSLGWGTSGGLHEQFF.

This clone has just a few counts. This chain links TRBV29-1 with TRBJ1-1; D is undetermined. Germline assignment: CDR1 SQVTM and CDR2 ANQGSEA. The ends were cut back, 6 bases at V and 4 bases at J, with 18 bases in the middle. CDR3 length: 14 residues. CDR3 loop: CSVNRVVGATEAFF. The CDR3 bases are TGCAGCGTGAACCGGGTGGTTGGTGCCACTGAAGCTTTCTTT. The full variable domain, in which reference TRBV29-1 and TRBJ1-1 provide the parts outside the CDR3, is SAVISQKPSRDICQRGTSLTIQCQVDSQVTMMFWYRQQPGQSLTLIATANQGSEATYESGFVIDKFPISRPNLTFSTLTVSNMSPEDSSIYLCSVNRVVGATEAFFGQGTRLTVV.

This chain joins TRBV2 and TRBJ1-1; D not certain. V shed 1 base and J shed 1 base, with 7 bases lying between them. CDR3 length: 14 amino acids. Germline V gives CDR1 SNHLY, CDR2 FYNNEI. The CDR3 bases are TGTGCCAGCAGTGAAGGTGGAGGGAACACTGAAGCTTTCTTT. Translation: CASSEGGGNTEAFF.

The CDR3 DNA is TGCGCCAGCAGCTCCCGGTCCGGACTTAATGAAAAACTGTTTTTT. Protein: CASSSRSGLNEKLFF. The chain combines TRBV5-1 with TRBJ1-4; no firm D call. This CDR3 is built from 15 residues. Germline V gene data show CDR1 as SGHRS and CDR2 as YFSETQ. The V gene lost 3 bases and the J gene lost 4 bases, with 13 bases spanning the gap.

The chain recombines TRBV7-3 with TRBJ1-5; D is possibly TRBD1 (5 bases). CDR1 and CDR2 from the germline V gene are SGHTA and FQGTGA. The CDR3 sequence is 18 residues long. The ends were cut back, 7 bases at V and 0 bases at J, with 22 bases in the middle. The CDR3 loop is CASTTRDWTFYSNQPQHF. The DNA of the CDR3 is TGTGCCAGCACGACAAGAGACTGGACATTTTATAGCAATCAGCCCCAGCATTTT.

This sequence joins TRBV6-1 and TRBJ1-5, with TRBD1 matching over 7 bases. The CDR3 is 15 residues long. V lost 2 bases and J lost 7; bases outside the gene matches: 8. Germline CDR1 and CDR2: MNHNS and SASEGT. CDR3 sequence: CASSEYRQGTQPQHF. For the CDR3, the DNA is TGTGCCAGCAGTGAATACCGACAGGGTACCCAGCCCCAGCATTTT.

The chain carries TRBV5-1 and TRBJ1-1, with TRBD1 as a possible D gene (5 bases). This CDR3 spans 14 amino acids. Germline-derived CDR1 and CDR2 are SGHRS and YFSETQ. The germline V and J ends were trimmed by 0 bases and 3 bases, with 9 bases remaining between them. The CDR3 protein is CASSLGWGDTEAFF. The CDR3 DNA reads TGCGCCAGCAGCTTGGGCTGGGGGGACACTGAAGCTTTCTTT.

This clone has only one observation. This chain links TRBV7-2 with TRBJ1-2; 9 nucleotides agree with TRBD1. Trimming cost V 6 bases and J 2 bases; bases outside gene matches: 4. The V gene's germline CDR1 is SGHTA and CDR2 FQGNSA. CDR3 length equals 14 residues. DNA for the CDR3: TGTGCCAGCAGTACCGGGACAGGGAACTATGGCTACACCTTC. Amino acids: CASSTGTGNYGYTF.

The genes are TRBV11-2 and TRBJ2-7; unclear D gene. The germline V and J ends were trimmed by 3 bases and 0 bases, with 12 bases remaining between them. CDR3 length: 15 amino acids. Germline loops: CDR1 SGHAT, CDR2 FQNNGV. This CDR3 is CASSFSHGLSYEQYF. For the CDR3, the DNA is TGTGCCAGCAGCTTTAGTCACGGTCTCTCCTACGAGCAGTACTTC.

The chain couples TRBV2 to TRBJ2-6; tentatively, D is TRBD2 (6 bases). This CDR3 has 17 amino acids. The V gene's germline CDR1 is SNHLY and CDR2 FYNNEI. The V and J ends lost 3 bases and 0 bases respectively, with 12 bases between them. The CDR3 reads CASSESGGVSGANVLTF. The CDR3 DNA reads as TGTGCCAGCAGTGAGAGCGGAGGGGTCTCTGGGGCCAACGTCCTGACTTTC. The full variable domain, in which reference TRBV2 and TRBJ2-6 provide the parts outside the CDR3, is EPEVTQTPSHQVTQMGQEVILRCVPISNHLYFYWYRQILGQKVEFLVSFYNNEISEKSEIFDDQFSVERPDGSNFTLKIRSTKLEDSAMYFCASSESGGVSGANVLTFGAGSRLTVL.

This clone is a singleton in its sample. The V call is TRBV7-9, the J call TRBJ2-5; 7 bases fit TRBD2. CDR1 and CDR2 (germline): SEHNR, FQNEAQ (reference sequence). The CDR3 is 15 residues long. J lost 3 bases, V lost 0 bases, and 4 bases had no gene match. The CDR3 bases are TGTGCCAGCAGCTTAGCCCTAGCGGAAGAAGAGACCCAGTACTTC. Translating it yields CASSLALAEEETQYF.

This clone showed up just once. This chain joins TRBV15 and TRBJ2-3; tentative D call: TRBD1 (5 bases). The CDR3 consists of 14 residues. CDR1 and CDR2 from the germline V gene are LNHNV and YYDKDF (reference sequence). Trimming stripped 1 base from V and 5 bases from J, with 10 bases between. The CDR3 nucleotides are TGTGCCACCAGCAGAGGGGCAACAGGAGATACGCAGTATTTT. It translates to CATSRGATGDTQYF.

This clone appeared a few times. V is TRBV5-5 and J is TRBJ1-1, with D unclear. The CDR3 length is 13 residues. Trimming removed 1 base at V and 4 bases at J, with 8 bases between. Germline CDR1 and CDR2: SGHKS and YYEKEE (reference sequence). CDR3 nucleotide sequence: TGTGCCAGCAGCTTGAGGAGGAGCACTGAAGCTTTCTTT. Encoded protein: CASSLRRSTEAFF.

This clone was detected once. The chain links TRBV28 to TRBJ2-7, with 8 bases lining up with TRBD2. Losses at the gene ends were 5 bases for V and 7 bases for J; bases not matched to a gene: 10. This CDR3 is built from 14 residues. Germline-derived CDR1 and CDR2 are MDHEN and SYDVKM. The CDR3 loop is CASSPPSGRWEQYF. The CDR3 DNA follows: TGTGCCAGCAGTCCCCCCAGCGGGAGATGGGAGCAGTACTTC.

The rearrangement links TRBV4-3 to TRBJ1-6; D possibly corresponds to TRBD1 (5 bases). Trimming took 5 bases from V and 6 from J, leaving 11 bases between them. CDR1 and CDR2 from the germline V gene are LGHNA and YSLEER. The CDR3 covers 14 residues. CDR3 sequence reads: CASSIRDGNSPLHF. The CDR3 nucleotides read TGCGCCAGCAGCATCAGGGATGGTAATTCACCCCTCCACTTT.